The entry below gives a single TCR beta chain sequence along with its context. The antigen remains undetermined. RNA was extracted from bulk tissue without any cell sorting. Chemotherapy-naive patients with new lung cancer underwent thoracic surgery in China, August–late 2014. The data originate from a study of tumor and adjacent non-tumor tissue in lung cancer. General study results and limits: Significantly higher TCR diversity was found in tumor than normal lung. Patients with more diverse tumor TCRs had worse survival. Tumor repertoires had a smaller top 100 clone share than normal lung.

The library came from three nested PCR rounds adapted from ARM-PCR protocols. One entry per CDR3 protein results from TCRdb running MiXCR on the multiplex PCR reads. The sample has more than 120,000 distinct CDR3 sequences; around 66% are singletons. This CDR3 has 13 residues. V lost 0 bases and J lost 4, with 5 bases in between. Germline V lookup: CDR1 MGHRA, CDR2 YSYEKL. Sequenced: lung tumor tissue. The rearrangement joins TRBV4-1 to TRBJ2-3, with unresolved D. The TCR sequence derives from a man aged 55 to 70 with small cell lung cancer. The chain's CDR3 is CASSQEPSDTQYF. The CDR3 DNA reads as TGCGCCAGCAGCCAAGAACCGTCAGATACGCAGTATTTT.